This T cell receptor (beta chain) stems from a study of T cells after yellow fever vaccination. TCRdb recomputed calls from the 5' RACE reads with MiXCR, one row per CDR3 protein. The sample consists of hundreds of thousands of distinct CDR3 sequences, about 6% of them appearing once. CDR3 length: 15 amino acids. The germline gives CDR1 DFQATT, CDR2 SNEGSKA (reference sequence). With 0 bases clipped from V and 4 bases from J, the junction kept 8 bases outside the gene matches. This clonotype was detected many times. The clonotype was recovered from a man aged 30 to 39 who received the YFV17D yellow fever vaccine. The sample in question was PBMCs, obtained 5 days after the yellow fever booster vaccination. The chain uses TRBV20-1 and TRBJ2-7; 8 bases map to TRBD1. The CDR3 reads CSARDAQGAGYEQYF. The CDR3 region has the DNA TGCAGTGCTAGAGATGCCCAGGGGGCTGGTTACGAGCAGTACTTC.